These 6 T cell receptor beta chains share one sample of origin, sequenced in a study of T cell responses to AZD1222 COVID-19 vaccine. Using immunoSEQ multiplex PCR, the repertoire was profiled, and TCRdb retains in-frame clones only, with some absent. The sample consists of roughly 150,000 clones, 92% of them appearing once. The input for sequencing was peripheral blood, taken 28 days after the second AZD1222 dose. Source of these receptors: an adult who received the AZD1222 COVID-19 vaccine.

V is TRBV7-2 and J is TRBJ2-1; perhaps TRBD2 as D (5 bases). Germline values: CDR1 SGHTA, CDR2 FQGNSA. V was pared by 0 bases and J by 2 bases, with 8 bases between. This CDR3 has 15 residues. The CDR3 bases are TGTGCCAGCAGCTTAGCTAGCGCCCCCTACAATGAGCAGTTCTTC. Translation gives CASSLASAPYNEQFF. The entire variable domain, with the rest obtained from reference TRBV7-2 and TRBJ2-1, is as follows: GAGVSQSPSNKVTEKGKDVELRCDPISGHTALYWYRQSLGQGLEFLIYFQGNSAPDKSGLPSDRFSAERTGGSVSTLTIQRTQQEDSAVYLCASSLASAPYNEQFFGPGTRLTVL.

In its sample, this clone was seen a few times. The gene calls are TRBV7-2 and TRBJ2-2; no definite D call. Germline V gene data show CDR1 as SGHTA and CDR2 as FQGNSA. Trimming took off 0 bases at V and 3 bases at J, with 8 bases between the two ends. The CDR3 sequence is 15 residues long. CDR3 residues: CASSLAGFDTGELFF. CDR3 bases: TGTGCCAGCAGCTTAGCAGGTTTCGACACCGGGGAGCTGTTTTTT.

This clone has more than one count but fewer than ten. CDR3 coding DNA: TGTGCCAGCAACGGACAGGCTGAAGCTTTCTTT. It translates to CASNGQAEAFF. The chain combines TRBV2 with TRBJ1-1; 7 positions match TRBD1. Losses at the gene ends were 7 bases for V and 6 bases for J; bases not matched to a gene: 2. CDR1 and CDR2 from the germline V gene are SNHLY and FYNNEI. The CDR3 spans 11 residues.

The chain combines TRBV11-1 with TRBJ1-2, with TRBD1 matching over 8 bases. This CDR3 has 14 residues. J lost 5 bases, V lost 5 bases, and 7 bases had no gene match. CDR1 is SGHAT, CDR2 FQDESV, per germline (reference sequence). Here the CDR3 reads CASSNPGGAYGYTF. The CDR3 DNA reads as TGTGCCAGCAGCAACCCAGGGGGCGCTTATGGCTACACCTTC.

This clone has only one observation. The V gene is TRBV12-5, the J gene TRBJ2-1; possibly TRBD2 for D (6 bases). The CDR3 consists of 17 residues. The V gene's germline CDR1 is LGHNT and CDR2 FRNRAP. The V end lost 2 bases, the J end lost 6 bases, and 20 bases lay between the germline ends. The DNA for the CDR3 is TGTGCTAGTGGTTTGCCTAGCGCGAGGCCGAGCTCCAATGAGCAGTTCTTC. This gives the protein CASGLPSARPSSNEQFF.

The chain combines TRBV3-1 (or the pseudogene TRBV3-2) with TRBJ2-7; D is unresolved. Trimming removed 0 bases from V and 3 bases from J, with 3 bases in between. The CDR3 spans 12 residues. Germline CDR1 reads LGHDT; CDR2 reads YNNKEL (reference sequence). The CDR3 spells CASSQDIYEQYF. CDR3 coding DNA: TGTGCCAGCAGCCAAGATATCTACGAGCAGTACTTC.